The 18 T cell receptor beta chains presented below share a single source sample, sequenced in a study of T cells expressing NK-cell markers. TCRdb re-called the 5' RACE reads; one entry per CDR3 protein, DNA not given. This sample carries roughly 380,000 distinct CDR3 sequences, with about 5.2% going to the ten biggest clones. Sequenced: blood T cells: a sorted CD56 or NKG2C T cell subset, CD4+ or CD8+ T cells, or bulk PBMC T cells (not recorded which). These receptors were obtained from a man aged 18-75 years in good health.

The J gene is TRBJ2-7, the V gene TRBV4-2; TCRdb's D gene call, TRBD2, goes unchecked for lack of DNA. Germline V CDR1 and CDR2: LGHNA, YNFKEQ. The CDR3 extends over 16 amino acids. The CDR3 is CASSIARGLATYEQYF.

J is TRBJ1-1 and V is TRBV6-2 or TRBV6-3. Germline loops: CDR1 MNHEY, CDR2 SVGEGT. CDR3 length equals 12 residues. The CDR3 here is CASSRTYTEAFF.

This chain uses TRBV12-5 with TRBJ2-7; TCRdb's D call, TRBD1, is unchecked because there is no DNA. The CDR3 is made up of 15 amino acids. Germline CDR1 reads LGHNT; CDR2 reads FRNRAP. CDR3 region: CASVLAGTPSYEQYF. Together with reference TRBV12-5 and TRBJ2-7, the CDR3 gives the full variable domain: DARVTQTPRHKVTEMGQEVTMRCQPILGHNTVFWYRQTMMQGLELLAYFRNRAPLDDSGMPKDRFSAEMPDATLATLKIQPSEPRDSAVYFCASVLAGTPSYEQYFGPGTRLTVT.

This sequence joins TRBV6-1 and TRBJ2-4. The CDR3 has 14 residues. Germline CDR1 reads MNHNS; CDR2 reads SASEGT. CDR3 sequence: CASSVGVAKNIQYF.

This CDR3 is CASSPHPGLKSGANVLTF. J is TRBJ2-6 and V is TRBV5-6; TCRdb calls TRBD2, which cannot be checked without DNA. The CDR3 is 18 residues long. Germline values: CDR1 SGHDT, CDR2 YYEEEE.

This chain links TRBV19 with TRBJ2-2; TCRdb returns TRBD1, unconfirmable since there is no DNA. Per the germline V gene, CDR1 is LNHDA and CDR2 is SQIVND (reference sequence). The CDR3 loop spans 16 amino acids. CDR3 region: CASSIRRGPSTGELFF.

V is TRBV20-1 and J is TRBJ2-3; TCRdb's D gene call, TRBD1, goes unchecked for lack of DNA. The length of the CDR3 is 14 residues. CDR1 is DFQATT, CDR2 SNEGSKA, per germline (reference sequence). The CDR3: CSARVRVRADTQYF.

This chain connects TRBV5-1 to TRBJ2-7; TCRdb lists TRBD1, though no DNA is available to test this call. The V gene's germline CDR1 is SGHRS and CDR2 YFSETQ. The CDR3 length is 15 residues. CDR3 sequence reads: CASSSRTGKIYEQYF.

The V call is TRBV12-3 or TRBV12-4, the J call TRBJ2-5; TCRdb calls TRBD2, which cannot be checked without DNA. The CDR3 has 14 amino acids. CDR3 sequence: CASSLAAGGETQYF.

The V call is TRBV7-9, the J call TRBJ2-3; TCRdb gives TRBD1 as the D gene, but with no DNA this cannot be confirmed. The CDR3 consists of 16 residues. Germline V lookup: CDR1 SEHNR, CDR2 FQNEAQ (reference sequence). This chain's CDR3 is CASTLTQVLVTDTQYF.

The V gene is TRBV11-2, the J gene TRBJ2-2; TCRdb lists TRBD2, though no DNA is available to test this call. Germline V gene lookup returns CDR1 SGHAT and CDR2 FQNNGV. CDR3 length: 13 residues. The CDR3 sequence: CASRYLPAGELFF.

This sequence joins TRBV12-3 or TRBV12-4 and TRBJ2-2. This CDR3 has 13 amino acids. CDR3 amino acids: CASRSQVTGELFF.

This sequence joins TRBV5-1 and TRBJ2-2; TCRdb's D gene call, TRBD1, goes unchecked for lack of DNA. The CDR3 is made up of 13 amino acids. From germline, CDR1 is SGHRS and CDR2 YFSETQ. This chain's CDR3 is CASSNPGGGELFF.

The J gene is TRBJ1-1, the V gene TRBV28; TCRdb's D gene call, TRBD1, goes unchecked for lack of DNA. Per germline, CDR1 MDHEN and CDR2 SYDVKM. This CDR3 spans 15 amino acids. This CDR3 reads CASSSPPGGWTEAFF.

The CDR3 region is CALGNRTGYTF. This chain connects TRBV6-4 to TRBJ1-2; as DNA is missing, the TRBD1 call by TCRdb cannot be tested. The germline V gene has CDR1 MRHNA and CDR2 SNTAGT. The CDR3 is made up of 11 amino acids.

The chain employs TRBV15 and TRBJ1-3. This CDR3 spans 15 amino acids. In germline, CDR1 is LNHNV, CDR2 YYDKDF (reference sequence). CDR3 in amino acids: CATSRDSGPGNTIYF.

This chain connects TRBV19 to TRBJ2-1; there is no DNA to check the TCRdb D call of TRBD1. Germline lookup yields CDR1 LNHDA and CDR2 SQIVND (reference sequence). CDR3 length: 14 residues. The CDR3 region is CATRRDRLVDEQFF. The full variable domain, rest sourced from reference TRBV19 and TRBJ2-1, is DGGITQSPKYLFRKEGQNVTLSCEQNLNHDAMYWYRQDPGQGLRLIYYSQIVNDFQKGDIAEGYSVSREKKESFPLTVTSAQKNPTAFYLCATRRDRLVDEQFFGPGTRLTVL.

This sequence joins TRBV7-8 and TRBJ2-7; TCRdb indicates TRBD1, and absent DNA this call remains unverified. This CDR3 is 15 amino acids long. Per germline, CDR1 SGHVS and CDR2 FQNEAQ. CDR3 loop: CASSPSRDRGYEQYF.